The 6 T cell receptor beta chains reported below all come from one sample, sequenced in a study of blood T cell repertoires in COVID-19. Assay: immunoSEQ multiplex PCR; the TCRdb copy retains only in-frame clones and omits some. This table holds roughly 200,000 clones, about 81% found once. Sequencing was done on a sample of peripheral blood. The receptors derive from a woman older than 75 with COVID-19, enrolled during active disease.

The J gene is TRBJ2-2, the V gene TRBV6-5, with D tentatively TRBD2 (5 bases). With 5 bases removed from V and 5 bases from J, the gap between germline ends came to 15 bases. CDR1 is MNHEY and CDR2 is SVGAGI in the germline V gene. This CDR3 has 15 amino acids. The CDR3 protein is CASSTRRRETGELFF. The CDR3 DNA follows: TGTGCCAGCAGTACCCGTCGCCGGGAAACCGGGGAGCTGTTTTTT.

This chain joins TRBV19 and TRBJ2-3; weak D call: TRBD2 (5 bases). The CDR3 loop spans 14 amino acids. Germline V gene sequence: CDR1 LNHDA, CDR2 SQIVND (reference sequence). The ends were cut back, 1 base at V and 3 bases at J, with 8 bases in the middle. CDR3 sequence: CASSIGSGTDTQYF. The CDR3 region has the DNA TGTGCCAGTAGTATAGGGTCGGGAACAGATACGCAGTATTTT. The variable domain in full, completed from reference TRBV19 and TRBJ2-3, reads DGGITQSPKYLFRKEGQNVTLSCEQNLNHDAMYWYRQDPGQGLRLIYYSQIVNDFQKGDIAEGYSVSREKKESFPLTVTSAQKNPTAFYLCASSIGSGTDTQYFGPGTRLTVL.

The sample holds one count of this clone. The genes are TRBV19 and TRBJ1-2; 7 positions match TRBD1. V lost 5 bases and J lost 2; bases outside the gene matches: 5. Germline values: CDR1 LNHDA, CDR2 SQIVND (reference sequence). This CDR3 has 14 residues. The CDR3 DNA sequence: TGTGCCAGTAGTTTTGCGACAGGGAACTATGGCTACACCTTC. Its translation is CASSFATGNYGYTF.

The CDR3 loop is CASSPGLAGGDTQYF. CDR3 DNA sequence: TGCGCCAGCAGCCCGGGACTAGCGGGAGGGGATACGCAGTATTTT. The chain links TRBV5-1 to TRBJ2-3; 16 bases line up with TRBD2. CDR1 is SGHRS, CDR2 YFSETQ, per germline. The J segment lost 6 bases and the V segment lost 4 bases, leaving 2 bases of the junction unmatched. This CDR3 is 15 amino acids long.

J is TRBJ2-5 and V is TRBV4-3; D gene uncertain. The germline CDR1 and CDR2 sequences are LGHNA and YSLEER. This CDR3 is built from 15 residues. V was trimmed by 3 bases and J by 0 bases, leaving 11 bases between them. The CDR3 sequence: CASSQFYSYQETQYF. The CDR3 DNA sequence: TGCGCCAGCAGCCAGTTCTACTCGTACCAAGAGACCCAGTACTTC.

The chain carries TRBV7-8 and TRBJ2-1; 9 bases agree with TRBD1. After removal of 5 bases from V and 8 bases from J, the junction contained 13 bases not matched to a gene. There are 16 residues in the CDR3. Per the germline V gene, CDR1 is SGHVS and CDR2 is FQNEAQ. The CDR3 DNA reads as TGTGCCAGCAGCACTAGGACAGGGGAAATTGTCTATGAGCAGTTCTTC. Protein product: CASSTRTGEIVYEQFF.